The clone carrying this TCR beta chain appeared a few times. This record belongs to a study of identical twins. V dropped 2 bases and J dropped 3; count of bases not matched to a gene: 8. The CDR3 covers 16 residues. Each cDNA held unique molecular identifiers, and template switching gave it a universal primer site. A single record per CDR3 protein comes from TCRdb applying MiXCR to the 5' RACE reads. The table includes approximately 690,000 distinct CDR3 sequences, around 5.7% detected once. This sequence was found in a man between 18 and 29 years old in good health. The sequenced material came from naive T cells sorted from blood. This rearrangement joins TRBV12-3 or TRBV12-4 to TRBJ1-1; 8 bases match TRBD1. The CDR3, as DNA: TGTGCCAGCAGTTTAATCCAGGGGGCTCCGTACACTGAAGCTTTCTTT. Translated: CASSLIQGAPYTEAFF.